The entry below describes one T cell receptor beta chain. This sample is part of a study of blood T cell repertoires in COVID-19. Study as a whole: Both acute and convalescent COVID-19 samples were obtained from the United States, Italy and Spain. Sources were T cells, B-cell-depleted T cells, or PBMCs; the material itself was cDNA or gDNA.

Authors' processing steps: Using reference gene primer amplification, nucleated cell counts were estimated. TCRdb's copy holds only in-frame clones and misses some; the assay was immunoSEQ multiplex PCR. V and J calls and clone size are copied from that table; D and trimming were computed from the DNA. The sample has tens of thousands of clones; roughly 82% are singletons. The CDR3 is made up of 14 amino acids. Losses at the gene ends were 5 bases for V and 5 bases for J; bases not matched to a gene: 9. CDR1 and CDR2 (germline): SGHNT, YENEEA. The TCR sequence derives from a human donor in a cohort sampled during active COVID-19. Sequenced material: peripheral blood. The rearrangement links TRBV11-3 to TRBJ2-7; TRBD2 agrees at 7 bases. CDR3 region: CASSRGAGVHEQYF. Written as DNA, the CDR3 is TGTGCCAGCAGCCGAGGCGCGGGGGTCCACGAGCAGTACTTC.